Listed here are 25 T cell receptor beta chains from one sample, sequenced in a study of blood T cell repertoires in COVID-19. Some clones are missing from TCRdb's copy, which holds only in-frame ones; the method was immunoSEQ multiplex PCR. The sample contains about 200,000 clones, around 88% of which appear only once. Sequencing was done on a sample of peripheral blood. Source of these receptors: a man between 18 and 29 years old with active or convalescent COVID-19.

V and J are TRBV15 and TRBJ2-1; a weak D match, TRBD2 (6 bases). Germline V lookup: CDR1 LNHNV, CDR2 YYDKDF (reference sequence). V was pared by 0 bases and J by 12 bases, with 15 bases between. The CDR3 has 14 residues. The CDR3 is CATSRDSGGATQFF. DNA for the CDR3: TGTGCCACCAGCAGAGATTCCGGGGGAGCCACGCAGTTCTTC.

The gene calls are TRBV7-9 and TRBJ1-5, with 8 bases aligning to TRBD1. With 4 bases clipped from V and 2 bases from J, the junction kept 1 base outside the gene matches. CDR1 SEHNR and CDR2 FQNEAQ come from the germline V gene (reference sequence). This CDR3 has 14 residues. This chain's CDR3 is CASSSGQGNQPQHF. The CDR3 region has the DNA TGTGCCAGCAGCTCGGGACAGGGCAATCAGCCCCAGCATTTT.

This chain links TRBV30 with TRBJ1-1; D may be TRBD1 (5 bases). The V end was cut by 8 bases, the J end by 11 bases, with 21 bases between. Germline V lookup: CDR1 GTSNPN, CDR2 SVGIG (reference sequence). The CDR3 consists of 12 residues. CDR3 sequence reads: CAGSGITIGAFF. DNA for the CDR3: TGTGCCGGATCAGGGATCACCATAGGGGCTTTCTTT. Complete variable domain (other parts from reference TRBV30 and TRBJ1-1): SQTIHQWPATLVQPVGSPLSLECTVEGTSNPNLYWYRQAAGRGLQLLFYSVGIGQISSEVPQNLSASRPQDRQFILSSKKLLLSDSGFYLCAGSGITIGAFFGQGTRLTVV.

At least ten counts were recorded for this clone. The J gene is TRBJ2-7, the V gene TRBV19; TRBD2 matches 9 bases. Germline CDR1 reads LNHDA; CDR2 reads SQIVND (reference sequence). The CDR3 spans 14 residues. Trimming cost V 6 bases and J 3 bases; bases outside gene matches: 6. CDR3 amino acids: CASSPGAGGYEQYF. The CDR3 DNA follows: TGTGCCAGTAGCCCTGGAGCGGGGGGCTACGAGCAGTACTTC.

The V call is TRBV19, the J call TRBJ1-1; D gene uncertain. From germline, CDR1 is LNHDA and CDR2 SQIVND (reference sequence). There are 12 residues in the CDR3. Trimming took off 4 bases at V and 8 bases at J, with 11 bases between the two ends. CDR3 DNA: TGTGCCAGTAGTAAGGTCGAGACAGAAGCTTTCTTT. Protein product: CASSKVETEAFF.

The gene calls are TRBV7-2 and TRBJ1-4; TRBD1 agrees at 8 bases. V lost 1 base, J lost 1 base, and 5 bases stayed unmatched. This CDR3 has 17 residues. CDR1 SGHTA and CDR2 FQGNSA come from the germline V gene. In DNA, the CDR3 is TGTGCCAGCAGCTTAGTCTTTGGACAGGGAACTAATGAAAAACTGTTTTTT. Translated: CASSLVFGQGTNEKLFF.

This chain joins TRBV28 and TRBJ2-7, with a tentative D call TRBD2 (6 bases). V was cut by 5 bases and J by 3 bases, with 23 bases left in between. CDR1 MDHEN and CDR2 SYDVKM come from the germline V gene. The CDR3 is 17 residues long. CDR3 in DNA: TGTGCCAGCAGTCGCACACGGAGGGAGGTCCTTTACTACGAGCAGTACTTC. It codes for CASSRTRREVLYYEQYF.

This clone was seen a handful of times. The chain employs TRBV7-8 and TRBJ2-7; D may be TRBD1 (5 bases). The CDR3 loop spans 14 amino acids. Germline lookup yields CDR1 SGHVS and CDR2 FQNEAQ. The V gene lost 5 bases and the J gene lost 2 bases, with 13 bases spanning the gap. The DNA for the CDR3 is TGTGCCAGCAGCCCTCCGAAGGGGACCTACGAGCAGTACTTC. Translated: CASSPPKGTYEQYF.

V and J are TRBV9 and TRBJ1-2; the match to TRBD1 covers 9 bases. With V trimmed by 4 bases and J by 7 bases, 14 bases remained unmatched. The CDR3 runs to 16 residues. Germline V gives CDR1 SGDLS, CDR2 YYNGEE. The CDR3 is CASSRQGGTNQGGYTF. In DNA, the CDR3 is TGTGCCAGCAGCCGACAGGGGGGGACCAATCAGGGTGGCTACACCTTC. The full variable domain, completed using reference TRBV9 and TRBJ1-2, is DSGVTQTPKHLITATGQRVTLRCSPRSGDLSVYWYQQSLDQGLQFLIQYYNGEERAKGNILERFSAQQFPDLHSELNLSSLELGDSALYFCASSRQGGTNQGGYTFGSGTRLTVV.

The CDR3 DNA sequence: TGTGCCAGCAGCTTAGATTCCAGGTCCGGGGAGCTGTTTTTT. Translation: CASSLDSRSGELFF. This chain joins TRBV11-3 and TRBJ2-2, with D unclear. Per the germline V gene, CDR1 is SGHNT and CDR2 is YENEEA. The CDR3 extends over 14 amino acids. The V end lost 0 bases, the J end lost 6 bases, and 8 bases lay between the germline ends.

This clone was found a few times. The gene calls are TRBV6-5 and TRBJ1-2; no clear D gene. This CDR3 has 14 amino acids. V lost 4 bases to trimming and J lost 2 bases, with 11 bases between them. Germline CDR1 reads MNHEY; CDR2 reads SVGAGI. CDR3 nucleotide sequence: TGTGCCAGCAGTTCAGAAGAGGGCAACTATGGCTACACCTTC. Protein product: CASSSEEGNYGYTF.

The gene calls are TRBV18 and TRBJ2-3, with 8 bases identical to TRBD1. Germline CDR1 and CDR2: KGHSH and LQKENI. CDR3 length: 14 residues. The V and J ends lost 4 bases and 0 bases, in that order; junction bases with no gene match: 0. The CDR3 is CASSRDRSTDTQYF. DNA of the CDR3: TGTGCCAGCTCACGGGACAGGAGCACAGATACGCAGTATTTT.

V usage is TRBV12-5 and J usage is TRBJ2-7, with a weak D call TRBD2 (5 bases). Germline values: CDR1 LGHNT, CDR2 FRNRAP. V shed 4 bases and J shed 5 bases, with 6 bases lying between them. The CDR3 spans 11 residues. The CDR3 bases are TGTGCTAGTGGTTGGCGGGACGAGCAGTACTTC. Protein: CASGWRDEQYF. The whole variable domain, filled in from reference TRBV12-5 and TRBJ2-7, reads DARVTQTPRHKVTEMGQEVTMRCQPILGHNTVFWYRQTMMQGLELLAYFRNRAPLDDSGMPKDRFSAEMPDATLATLKIQPSEPRDSAVYFCASGWRDEQYFGPGTRLTVT.

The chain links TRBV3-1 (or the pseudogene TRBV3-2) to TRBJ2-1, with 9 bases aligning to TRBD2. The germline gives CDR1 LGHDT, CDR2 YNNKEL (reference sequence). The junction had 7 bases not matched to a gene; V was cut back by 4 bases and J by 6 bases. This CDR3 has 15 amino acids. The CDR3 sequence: CASSRPGTSPNEQFF. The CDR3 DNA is TGTGCCAGCAGCCGCCCCGGGACTAGCCCCAATGAGCAGTTCTTC.

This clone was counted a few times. The CDR3 loop reads CASSPALALGYTF. The CDR3 DNA reads as TGTGCCAGCAGCCCCGCCTTAGCCCTTGGCTACACCTTC. The rearrangement uses TRBV11-2 and TRBJ1-2; D is undetermined. CDR1 SGHAT and CDR2 FQNNGV come from the germline V gene. The CDR3 has 13 amino acids. Between the trimmed V and J ends, which lost 5 bases and 7 bases, there was a span of 14 bases.

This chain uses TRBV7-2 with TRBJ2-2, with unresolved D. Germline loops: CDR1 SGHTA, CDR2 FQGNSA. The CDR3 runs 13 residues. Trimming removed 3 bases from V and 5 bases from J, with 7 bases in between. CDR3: CASSFEATGELFF. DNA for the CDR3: TGTGCCAGCAGCTTCGAAGCGACCGGGGAGCTGTTTTTT. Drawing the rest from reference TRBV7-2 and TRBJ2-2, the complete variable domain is GAGVSQSPSNKVTEKGKDVELRCDPISGHTALYWYRQSLGQGLEFLIYFQGNSAPDKSGLPSDRFSAERTGGSVSTLTIQRTQQEDSAVYLCASSFEATGELFFGEGSRLTVL.

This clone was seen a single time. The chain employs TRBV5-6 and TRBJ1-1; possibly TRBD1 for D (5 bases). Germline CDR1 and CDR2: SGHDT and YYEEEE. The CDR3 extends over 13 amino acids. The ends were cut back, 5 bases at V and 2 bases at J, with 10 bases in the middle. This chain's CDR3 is CASRGLGNTEAFF. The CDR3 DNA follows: TGTGCCAGCAGGGGGCTGGGAAACACTGAAGCTTTCTTT.

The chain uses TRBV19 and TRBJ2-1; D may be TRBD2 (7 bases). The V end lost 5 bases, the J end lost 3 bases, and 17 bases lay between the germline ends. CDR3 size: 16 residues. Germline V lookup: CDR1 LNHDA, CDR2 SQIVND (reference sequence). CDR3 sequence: CASSPLGGANYNEQFF. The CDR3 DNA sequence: TGTGCCAGTAGTCCGCTTGGGGGGGCGAACTACAATGAGCAGTTCTTC.

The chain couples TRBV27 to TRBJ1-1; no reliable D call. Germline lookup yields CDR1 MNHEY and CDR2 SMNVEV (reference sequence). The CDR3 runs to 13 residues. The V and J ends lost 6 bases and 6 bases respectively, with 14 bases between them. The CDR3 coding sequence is TGTGCCAGCAGACCTCATCCCGGTCCTGAAGCTTTCTTT. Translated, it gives CASRPHPGPEAFF.

CDR3 nucleotide sequence: TGTGCCTGGAGCGGGGTGAACACTGAAGCTTTCTTT. This encodes CAWSGVNTEAFF. The chain carries TRBV30 and TRBJ1-1; D is unclear. Trimming pared 3 bases from V and 0 bases from J, leaving 5 bases between. There are 12 residues in the CDR3. Germline V CDR1 and CDR2: GTSNPN, SVGIG (reference sequence).

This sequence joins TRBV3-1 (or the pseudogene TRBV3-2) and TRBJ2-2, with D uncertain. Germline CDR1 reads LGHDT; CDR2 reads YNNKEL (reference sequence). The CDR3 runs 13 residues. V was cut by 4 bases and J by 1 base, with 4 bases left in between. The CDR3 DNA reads TGTGCCAGCAGCCCACAGAACACCGGGGAGCTGTTTTTT. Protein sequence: CASSPQNTGELFF.

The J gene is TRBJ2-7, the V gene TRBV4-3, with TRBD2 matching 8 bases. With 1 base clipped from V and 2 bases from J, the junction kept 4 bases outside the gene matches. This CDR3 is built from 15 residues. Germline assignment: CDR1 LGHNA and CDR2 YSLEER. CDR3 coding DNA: TGCGCCAGCAGCCAAGGCCGGGAGGGCCCCTACGAGCAGTACTTC. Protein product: CASSQGREGPYEQYF.

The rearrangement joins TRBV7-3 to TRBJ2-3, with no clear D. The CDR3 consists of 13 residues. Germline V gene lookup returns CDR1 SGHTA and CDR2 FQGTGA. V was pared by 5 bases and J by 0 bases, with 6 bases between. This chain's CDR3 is CASSRVSTDTQYF. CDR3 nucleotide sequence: TGTGCCAGCAGCCGCGTGAGCACAGATACGCAGTATTTT.

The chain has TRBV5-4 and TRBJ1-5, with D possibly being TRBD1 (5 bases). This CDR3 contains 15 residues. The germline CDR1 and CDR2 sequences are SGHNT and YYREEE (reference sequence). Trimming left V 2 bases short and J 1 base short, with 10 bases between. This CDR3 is CASSLGGVSNQPQHF. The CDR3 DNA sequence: TGTGCCAGCAGCTTAGGAGGGGTGAGCAATCAGCCCCAGCATTTT.

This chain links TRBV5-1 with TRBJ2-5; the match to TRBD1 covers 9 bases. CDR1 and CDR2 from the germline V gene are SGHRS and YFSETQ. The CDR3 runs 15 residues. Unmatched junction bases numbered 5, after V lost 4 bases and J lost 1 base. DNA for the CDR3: TGCGCCAGCAGCCCCGGGACAGGGATCCAAGAGACCCAGTACTTC. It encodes CASSPGTGIQETQYF.